The 6 T cell receptor beta chains given below trace back to one sample, sequenced in a study of CD8+CD57+ T cells in acquired aplastic anemia. The template used for profiling TCR beta VDJ and CDR3 was genomic DNA. One entry per CDR3 protein results from TCRdb running MiXCR on the reads. This sample has fewer than 70,000 distinct CDR3 sequences, with 54% found just once. Sequencing was done on a sample of sorted CD4+, CD8+, or CD8+CD57+ T cells (not recorded which) from PBMCs. The receptors derive from a human donor in good health, serving as a control.

The chain links TRBV2 to TRBJ1-3; 9 nucleotides agree with TRBD1. The V gene end was trimmed by 5 bases and the J gene end by 5 bases; junction bases not matched to a gene: 4. CDR1 is SNHLY, CDR2 FYNNEI, per germline. The CDR3 extends over 14 amino acids. This CDR3 is CASSLQGARNTIYF. CDR3 coding DNA: TGTGCCAGCAGTCTACAGGGGGCGAGAAACACCATATATTTT.

This clonotype was picked up many times. The genes are TRBV6-1 and TRBJ2-7, with 11 bases identical to TRBD2. CDR1 is MNHNS and CDR2 is SASEGT in the germline V gene. V dropped 1 base and J dropped 6; count of bases not matched to a gene: 5. This CDR3 spans 15 amino acids. The CDR3 DNA reads as TGTGCCAGCAGTGAAGGTCTAGCGGGAGGAAGCGAGCAGTACTTC. Translating it yields CASSEGLAGGSEQYF.

The J gene is TRBJ2-6, the V gene TRBV10-3, with D unresolved. This CDR3 comprises 13 residues. The germline V gene has CDR1 ENHRY and CDR2 SYGVKD. Trimming removed 1 base at V and 4 bases at J, with 2 bases between. CDR3 in DNA: TGTGCCATCAGTGAGTTGGGGGCCAACGTCCTGACTTTC. It specifies CAISELGANVLTF.

The CDR3 sequence is CATSSYRGKVEAFF. Written as DNA, the CDR3 is TGTGCCACCAGCAGCTACAGGGGGAAAGTTGAAGCTTTCTTT. The rearrangement uses TRBV15 and TRBJ1-1; 8 nucleotides match TRBD1. CDR3 length: 14 residues. V lost 3 bases to trimming and J lost 7 bases; unmatched junction nucleotides: 7. CDR1 and CDR2 from the germline V gene are LNHNV and YYDKDF (reference sequence).

Many counts were recorded for this clonotype. The chain employs TRBV7-9 and TRBJ2-1; 9 bases line up with TRBD1. Germline V gene sequence: CDR1 SEHNR, CDR2 FQNEAQ (reference sequence). The CDR3 is 15 residues long. Germline trimming cut 8 bases from V and 4 bases from J; bases unmatched to any gene: 9. CDR3 bases: TGTGCCAGCCCCAAAGACGGGACAGGGTACAATGAGCAGTTCTTC. Translated, it gives CASPKDGTGYNEQFF.

V and J are TRBV24-1 and TRBJ1-2, with D tentatively TRBD1 (6 bases). The CDR3 consists of 16 residues. Between the trimmed V and J ends, which lost 3 bases and 3 bases, there was a span of 16 bases. Germline CDR1 reads KGHDR; CDR2 reads SFDVKD. Here the CDR3 DNA reads TGTGCCACCAGTGATCCCGCGGACAGCCTAGACTATGGCTACACCTTC. Its translation: CATSDPADSLDYGYTF.